This TCR beta chain was identified in a study of cytomegalovirus exposure and HLA in healthy donors. PCR amplification relied on 60 Vbeta primers (plus 13 Jbeta primers). Produced via immunoSEQ multiplex PCR; TCRdb's table is partial and in-frame only. This sample has roughly 130,000 clones, with roughly 70% found just once. The length of the CDR3 is 13 residues. Trimming took 6 bases from V and 6 from J, leaving 12 bases between them. Germline assignment: CDR1 SEHNR and CDR2 FQNEAQ (reference sequence). Concerning this clone itself: The antigen is undetermined.

The study's findings and limits: According to the study, 150 to 200 TCR beta chains were cytomegalovirus-associated.

The V and J genes are TRBV7-9 and TRBJ2-4, with D hard to call. This clonotype was obtained from a man aged 35-49 years in good health and CMV-seropositive. The sample was PBMCs. CDR3 bases: TGTGCCAGCAGAGGCCCCCCGGGAAACATTCAGTACTTC. It specifies CASRGPPGNIQYF.